This TCR beta chain is from a study of cytomegalovirus exposure and HLA in healthy donors. Study-wide points: Association of roughly 18,000 TCR beta sequences with HLA alleles was found at 0.05 false discovery rate in a later analysis.

Primers for the PCR totalled 60 Vbeta and 13 Jbeta. Data came from immunoSEQ multiplex PCR; TCRdb stores just in-frame clones and leaves some out. The sample holds over 100,000 clones, 60% to 80% seen once. The CDR3 is 14 amino acids. V lost 5 bases and J 2 bases, leaving 12 bases between the germline ends. Germline lookup yields CDR1 SGHVS and CDR2 FQNEAQ. Details on this clone: Its target is unknown.

Sequenced sample: PBMCs. The clonotype comes from a man aged 55 to 69 in good health and CMV-seropositive. This chain joins TRBV7-8 and TRBJ1-1; possibly TRBD1 for D (6 bases). In nucleotides, the CDR3 is TGTGCCAGCAGCCCGGGACACTCAAACACTGAAGCTTTCTTT. This translates into CASSPGHSNTEAFF.